The clone carrying this T cell receptor beta chain has only a few counts. Antigen: not known. A single record per CDR3 protein comes from TCRdb applying MiXCR to the 5' RACE reads. The sample holds about 70,000 distinct CDR3 sequences, about 9% seen once. The sample is drawn from a study of early T cells in non-severe SARS-CoV-2 infection. At the level of the study: Alpha and beta chains were unpaired, from unsorted whole-blood bulk RNA. Overall study results and limits: Missing private and CD4 specificities, VDJdb matching favored anti-spike CD8 responses.

The CDR3 is 15 residues long. V was cut by 2 bases and J by 0 bases, with 9 bases left in between. CDR1 and CDR2 (germline): SGHAT, FQDESV (reference sequence). Sequenced material: whole blood, taken at baseline. The receptor's source is an adult who was a healthcare worker with PCR-confirmed SARS-CoV-2 infection or an uninfected control (not recorded which). The chain couples TRBV11-1 to TRBJ2-3, with D tentatively TRBD2 (6 bases). The DNA of the CDR3 is TGTGCCAGCAGCTTAAGGAGCGGGAGCACAGATACGCAGTATTTT. This encodes CASSLRSGSTDTQYF.